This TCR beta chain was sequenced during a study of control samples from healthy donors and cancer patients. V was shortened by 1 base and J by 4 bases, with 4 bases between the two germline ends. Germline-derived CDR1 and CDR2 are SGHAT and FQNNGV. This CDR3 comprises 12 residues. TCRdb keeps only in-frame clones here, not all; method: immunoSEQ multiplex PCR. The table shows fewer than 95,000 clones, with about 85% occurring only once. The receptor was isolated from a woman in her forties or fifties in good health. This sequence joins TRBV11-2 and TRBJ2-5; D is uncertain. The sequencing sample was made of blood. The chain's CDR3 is CASSLVRETQYF. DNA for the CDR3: TGTGCCAGCAGCTTAGTGCGAGAGACCCAGTACTTC.